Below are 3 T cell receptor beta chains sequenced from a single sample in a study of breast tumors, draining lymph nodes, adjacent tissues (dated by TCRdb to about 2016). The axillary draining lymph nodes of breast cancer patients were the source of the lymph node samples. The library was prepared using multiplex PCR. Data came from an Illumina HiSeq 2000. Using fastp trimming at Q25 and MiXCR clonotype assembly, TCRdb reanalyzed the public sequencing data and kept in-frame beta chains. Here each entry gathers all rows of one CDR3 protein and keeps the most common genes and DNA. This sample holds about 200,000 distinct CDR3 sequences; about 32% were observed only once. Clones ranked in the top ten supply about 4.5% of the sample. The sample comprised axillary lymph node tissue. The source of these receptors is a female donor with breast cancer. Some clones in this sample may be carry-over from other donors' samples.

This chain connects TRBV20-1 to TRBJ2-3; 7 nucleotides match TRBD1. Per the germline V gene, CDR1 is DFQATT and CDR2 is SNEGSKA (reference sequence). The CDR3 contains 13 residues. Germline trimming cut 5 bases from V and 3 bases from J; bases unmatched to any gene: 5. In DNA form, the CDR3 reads TGCAGTGCTGCCCCGACAGGGACAGATACGCAGTATTTT. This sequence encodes CSAAPTGTDTQYF.

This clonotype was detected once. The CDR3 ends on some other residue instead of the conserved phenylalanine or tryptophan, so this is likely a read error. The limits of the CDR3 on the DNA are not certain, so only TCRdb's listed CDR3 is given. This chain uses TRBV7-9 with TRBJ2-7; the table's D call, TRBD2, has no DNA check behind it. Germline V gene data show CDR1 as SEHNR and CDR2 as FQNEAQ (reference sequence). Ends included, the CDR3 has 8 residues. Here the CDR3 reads CASSTIAG.

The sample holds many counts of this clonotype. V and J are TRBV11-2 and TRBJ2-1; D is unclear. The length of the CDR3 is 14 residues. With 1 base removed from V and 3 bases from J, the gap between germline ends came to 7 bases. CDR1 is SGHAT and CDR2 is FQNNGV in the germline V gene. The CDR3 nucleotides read TGTGCCAGCAGCTTAGTTGGCCGCTACAATGAGCAGTTCTTC. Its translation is CASSLVGRYNEQFF.